Listed below are T cell receptor beta chains from one sample, sequenced in a study of CD8 T cell repertoires and HIV-1 epitope variants. These receptors have no known antigen. Data came from immunoSEQ multiplex PCR; TCRdb stores just in-frame clones and leaves some out. This repertoire shows 2,500 to 3,000 clones, roughly two thirds found once; its top ten account for about two fifths. The sequenced sample was cultured CD8+ T cells derived from PBMCs. These receptors were taken from a male donor with HIV. CDR3s include the opening cysteine and the closing phenylalanine or tryptophan. The D gene is left open where the match is weak. Rows give clone size only sometimes, using once, few, many, or a class for an expanded clone.

TRBV28,TRBJ2-7,TRBD1,NA,TGTGCCAGCAAGGACAGGGTAATCAACGAGCAGTACTTC,CASKDRVINEQYF
TRBV29-1,TRBJ2-1,TRBD2,few,TGCAGCGTTCGTCAACTAGCGGGAGTGGGCAATGAGCAGTTCTTC,CSVRQLAGVGNEQFF
TRBV5-1,TRBJ2-7,TRBD2,NA,TGCGCCAGCAGCTTGGCCGGTCTAGCGGGAACCTACGAGCAGTACTTC,CASSLAGLAGTYEQYF
TRBV7-6,TRBJ1-4,NA,NA,TGTGCCAGCAGCTTTAGTGAGACTAATGAAAAACTGTTTTTT,CASSFSETNEKLFF
TRBV29-1,TRBJ2-1,NA,NA,TGCAGCGCCCAATTCGGTAAGGCTCAAGCAGGGCAGTTCTTC,CSAQFGKAQAGQFF
TRBV9,TRBJ1-1,NA,few,TGTGCCAGCAGCCCTAAGGACGGGAACACTGAAGCTTTCTTT,CASSPKDGNTEAFF
TRBV28,TRBJ2-3,TRBD1,NA,TGTGCCAGCAGTTTATGGGTGGCGAGGGGGCCCTCCCCCGATACGCAGTATTTT,CASSLWVARGPSPDTQYF
TRBV6-6,TRBJ2-3,NA,NA,TGTGCCAGCAGTTACTCAGCTATCACAGATACGCAGTATTTT,CASSYSAITDTQYF
TRBV28,TRBJ2-3,TRBD2,NA,TGTGCCAGCAGTTCCTCGACTAGCGGGGGCCTCTACCTCACAGATACGCAGTATTTT,CASSSSTSGGLYLTDTQYF
TRBV19,TRBJ1-1,TRBD1,NA,TGTGCCAGTAGGACAGGGGTGCGGAACACTGAAGCTTTCTTT,CASRTGVRNTEAFF
TRBV2,TRBJ1-1,NA,NA,TGTGCCAGCAGAGGGCCCTTCGGAAACACTGAAGCTTTCTTT,CASRGPFGNTEAFF
TRBV18,TRBJ2-3,TRBD1,NA,TGTGCCAGCTCAGACAGGGGGCGGGGCACAGATACGCAGTATTTT,CASSDRGRGTDTQYF
TRBV2,TRBJ2-1,NA,NA,TGTGCCAGCAGTGGGTTGGTTTCAGAGCAGTTCTTC,CASSGLVSEQFF
TRBV4-1,TRBJ2-7,TRBD1,NA,TGCGCCAGCAGCCCTGACAGGGGCGCCTACGAGCAGTACTTC,CASSPDRGAYEQYF
TRBV21-1,TRBJ2-7,NA,NA,TGTGCCAGCAGCAGCGATAATTACCCGACAGGGGAAGAGCAGTACTTC,CASSSDNYPTGEEQYF
TRBV10-3,TRBJ2-1,TRBD2,NA,TGTGCCACCGCTACTAGCGGGAGCGACAATGAGCAGTTCTTC,CATATSGSDNEQFF
TRBV27,TRBJ2-7,TRBD1,NA,TGTGCCAGCAGTTTCGGACAGGGGGCTATCGAGCAGTACTTC,CASSFGQGAIEQYF
TRBV6-5,TRBJ2-7,NA,NA,TGTGCCAGCAGTTACTCGGCCCCAGACGAGCAGTACTTC,CASSYSAPDEQYF
TRBV19,TRBJ2-7,NA,NA,TGTGCCAGTAGTATAGGAATAGGGGCACCCTACGAGCAGTACTTC,CASSIGIGAPYEQYF
TRBV19,TRBJ1-6,NA,few,TGTGCCAGTAGTATGGAGGGCGGAAATTCACCCCTCCACTTT,CASSMEGGNSPLHF
TRBV5-6,TRBJ2-3,TRBD1,NA,TGTGCCAGCAGCTTCGGGACAGGGCTTCTTGCAGATACGCAGTATTTT,CASSFGTGLLADTQYF
TRBV19,TRBJ2-7,TRBD2,few,TGTGCCAGTAGTGAGGGACTAGCGGGGAACTACGAGCAGTACTTC,CASSEGLAGNYEQYF
TRBV5-1,TRBJ1-6,NA,few,TGCGCCAGCAGCTTGGATGGCAGGGAAACCTCACCCCTCCACTTT,CASSLDGRETSPLHF
TRBV2,TRBJ2-1,TRBD2,few,TGTGCCAGCAGTGAATTAGGAGCGGGACTAGGATCCGGTGAGCAGTTCTTC,CASSELGAGLGSGEQFF
TRBV2,TRBJ2-2,NA,once,TGTGCCAGCAGTGAAAGGGCTAGTGTGGCGGAGCTGTTTTTT,CASSERASVAELFF
TRBV1,TRBJ2-3,NA,NA,TGCACCAGCAGCCAAGAATCTGCGGGGACCTCGACTAGCGGGAGGGTGAGAGATACGCAGTATTTT,CTSSQESAGTSTSGRVRDTQYF
TRBV19,TRBJ2-1,TRBD2,NA,TGTGCCAGTAGTGAGGCGGGAGGATCCTACAATGAGCAGTTCTTC,CASSEAGGSYNEQFF
TRBV27,TRBJ1-1,NA,NA,TGTGCCAGCAGTCCCTTGGGGGGCGGCACTGAAGCTTTCTTT,CASSPLGGGTEAFF
TRBV19,TRBJ1-1,NA,NA,TGTGCCAGTAGTGCCTCTCCGGGGGGTCTGAACACTGAAGCTTTCTTT,CASSASPGGLNTEAFF
TRBV28,TRBJ1-2,NA,medium-sized,TGTGCCAGCAGTCTGGATCGCTGGGGCTACACCTTC,CASSLDRWGYTF
TRBV19,TRBJ2-1,NA,few,TGTGCCAGTAGTATTTCGGATTCCTACAATGAGCAGTTCTTC,CASSISDSYNEQFF
TRBV7-7,TRBJ2-5,NA,NA,TGTGCCAGCAGCTTTTCCGGGGGCCAAGAGACCCAGTACTTC,CASSFSGGQETQYF